One and the same sample provided the 11 T cell receptor beta chains below, sequenced in a study of identical twins. TCRdb used MiXCR to reprocess the 5' RACE reads, holding one entry per CDR3 protein. This sample has 1.5 million to 2 million distinct CDR3 sequences, with less than 35% found just once. The sequenced sample consisted of cord blood. These receptors were obtained from a newborn girl in good health.

The chain uses TRBV25-1 and TRBJ2-7; D unresolved. The germline CDR1 and CDR2 sequences are MGHDK and SYGVNS. V was cut by 2 bases and J by 7 bases, with 18 bases left in between. The CDR3 has 15 amino acids. DNA of the CDR3: TGTGCCAGCAGTGAACCTGGATGGGGATACAATGAGCAGTACTTC. Translating gives CASSEPGWGYNEQYF.

At least ten counts were recorded for this clonotype. The J gene is TRBJ2-5, the V gene TRBV29-1, with D hard to call. V was pared by 3 bases and J by 1 base, with 15 bases between. CDR1 SQVTM and CDR2 ANQGSEA come from the germline V gene. This CDR3 has 15 residues. CDR3 amino acids: CSVDLAGTLQETQYF. CDR3 nucleotides: TGCAGCGTTGACCTGGCAGGAACTCTCCAAGAGACCCAGTACTTC. Supplemented by reference TRBV29-1 and TRBJ2-5, the full variable domain reads SAVISQKPSRDICQRGTSLTIQCQVDSQVTMMFWYRQQPGQSLTLIATANQGSEATYESGFVIDKFPISRPNLTFSTLTVSNMSPEDSSIYLCSVDLAGTLQETQYFGPGTRLLVL.

The chain joins TRBV12-3 or TRBV12-4 to TRBJ2-1, with 8 bases matching TRBD2. V shed 0 bases and J 8 bases; nucleotides not matched to a gene: 12. The CDR3 has 17 amino acids. The CDR3 spells CASSLALETGGPYEQFF. CDR3 DNA sequence: TGTGCCAGCAGTTTAGCGCTAGAGACGGGAGGGCCCTATGAGCAGTTCTTC.

About this clonotype itself: At one of its ends the junction is not consistent with the germline gene, which may arise from a read error. J is TRBJ2-7 and V is TRBV12-3 or TRBV12-4; D is unclear. This CDR3 is built from 12 residues. The CDR3 here is CASRSSSYEQDF. CDR3 DNA: TGTGCCAGCAGGTCCAGCTCCTACGAGCAGGACTTC.

The chain combines TRBV11-2 with TRBJ1-2; D call uncertain. The CDR3 contains 14 residues. Germline values: CDR1 SGHAT, CDR2 FQNNGV. V was pared by 1 base and J by 8 bases, with 14 bases between. Here the CDR3 reads CASSLGEGQRGYTF. DNA for the CDR3: TGTGCCAGCAGCTTAGGGGAGGGCCAGAGGGGCTACACCTTC. The entire variable domain, with the rest obtained from reference TRBV11-2 and TRBJ1-2, is as follows: EAGVAQSPRYKIIEKRQSVAFWCNPISGHATLYWYQQILGQGPKLLIQFQNNGVVDDSQLPKDRFSAERLKGVDSTLKIQPAKLEDSAVYLCASSLGEGQRGYTFGSGTRLTVV.

V and J are TRBV21-1 and TRBJ2-5. TRBV21-1 is an annotated pseudogene. This CDR3 spans 12 amino acids. The CDR3 DNA reads as TGTGCCAGCAGCACTTTCAAAGAGACCCAGTACTTC. Translation gives CASSTFKETQYF.

The chain combines TRBV20-1 with TRBJ2-1; 13 nucleotides align to TRBD2. CDR3 length equals 20 residues. The germline V gene has CDR1 DFQATT and CDR2 SNEGSKA (reference sequence). The trim removed 3 bases at V and 1 base at J, leaving 15 bases unmatched. The CDR3 DNA reads as TGCAGTGCTAGGGAGCGGTTCGGACAGACTAGCGGGAGGTCCTACAATGAGCAGTTCTTC. The encoded protein is CSARERFGQTSGRSYNEQFF.

This clonotype appeared a few times. This chain joins TRBV27 and TRBJ2-1; D is perhaps TRBD2 (6 bases). CDR1 and CDR2 (germline): MNHEY, SMNVEV (reference sequence). V was pared by 6 bases and J by 8 bases, with 14 bases between. This CDR3 has 13 residues. CDR3 region: CASSQQWGDEQFF. Here the CDR3 DNA reads TGTGCCAGCAGCCAACAATGGGGGGATGAGCAGTTCTTC.

The chain carries TRBV6-6 and TRBJ1-2; D is uncertain. Germline CDR1 is MNHNY and CDR2 is SVGAGI (reference sequence). CDR3 length: 15 amino acids. Deletions cut 3 bases from V and 2 bases from J, with 13 bases between. DNA for the CDR3: TGTGCCAGCAGTTATGATCGGGGAGACAACTATGGCTACACCTTC. Translation gives CASSYDRGDNYGYTF.

This chain joins TRBV20-1 and TRBJ2-3, with D possibly matching TRBD2 (6 bases). This CDR3 is 15 amino acids long. Per the germline V gene, CDR1 is DFQATT and CDR2 is SNEGSKA (reference sequence). Trimming shortened V by 0 bases and J by 3 bases, and 13 bases separated the two germline ends. The CDR3 bases are TGCAGTGCTAGAGATGAGGGACGGGGGACAGATACGCAGTATTTT. Amino acid sequence: CSARDEGRGTDTQYF.

V usage is TRBV20-1 and J usage is TRBJ1-2; D call uncertain. CDR1 is DFQATT, CDR2 SNEGSKA, per germline (reference sequence). CDR3 length: 14 amino acids. V lost 0 bases to trimming and J lost 5 bases, with 13 bases between them. The CDR3 protein is CSARDTNGWYGYTF. DNA for the CDR3: TGCAGTGCTAGAGATACTAACGGGTGGTATGGCTACACCTTC.